The clone carrying this TCR beta chain appeared a few times. Its antigen remains unidentified. These data are taken from a study of cytomegalovirus exposure and HLA in healthy donors. Findings and caveats of the study: Associated with cytomegalovirus, according to the listing, were around 160 TCR beta chains.

PCR used 60 Vbeta primers and 13 Jbeta primers. Clones were read by immunoSEQ multiplex PCR, and TCRdb kept only the in-frame ones, dropping some. The sample carries about 160,000 clones, roughly 80% recorded once. There are 14 residues in the CDR3. Germline CDR1 ENHRY, CDR2 SYGVKD. V lost 4 bases and J lost 8, with 15 bases in between. Specimen: PBMCs. The sequence derives from a woman aged 45 to 65 in good health and CMV-seronegative. This chain links TRBV10-3 with TRBJ1-5; a possible D gene is TRBD1 (5 bases). CDR3 bases: TGTGCCATCAGTGCGGGGGGGGTGGACGAGCCCCAGCATTTT. It codes for CAISAGGVDEPQHF.